The clone carrying this T cell receptor (beta chain) was observed a single time. Treatment here: around 19 received Ad26.COV2.S at low or high dose, single or two shots; a few received placebo; per-sample allocation not given. Sampling was performed 63 days after the first vaccine or placebo injection. The data were obtained in a study of Ad26.COV2.S vaccination and SARS-CoV-2 variants. Clones were read by immunoSEQ multiplex PCR, and TCRdb kept only the in-frame ones, dropping some. The sample lists 440,000 or so clones, around 92% occurring once. The material sequenced was peripheral blood, taken in a trial of Ad26.COV2.S vaccine versus placebo. The TCR comes from a person between 18 and 59 years old who received the Ad26.COV2.S COVID-19 vaccine or a placebo.

CDR3 DNA: TGCGCCAGCAGCCAAGACGTCCGGGGTTTGAGTGGCTACACCTTC. This encodes CASSQDVRGLSGYTF. This rearrangement joins TRBV4-3 to TRBJ1-2; no clear D gene. Germline CDR1 is LGHNA and CDR2 is YSLEER. The germline V and J ends were trimmed by 0 bases and 7 bases, with 15 bases remaining between them. CDR3 size: 15 residues.